This is a list of T cell receptor beta chains from one sample in a study of regulatory T cells in long-lasting Graves disease. TCRdb reprocessed the multiplex PCR reads with MiXCR, giving one entry per CDR3 protein. Of about 470,000 distinct CDR3 sequences listed, around a fifth are singletons. Source: peripheral blood mononuclear cells (PBMCs), taken when the disease was refractory, from a patient treated with antithyroid drugs. Every receptor here comes from a female donor with Graves disease. Both conserved end residues are part of each CDR3. The D gene is left open where the match is weak. Some rows have no size entry. The others give once, few or many, or a class for an expanded clone.

>many|TRBJ1-2|.|TRBV28
TGTGCCAGCAGTTTTAGGGCAGCGAGATCGGGATATGGCTACACCTTC
CASSFRAARSGYGYTF
>many|TRBJ2-7|.|TRBV12-3/TRBV12-4
TGTGCCAGCAGTTCCCAGGGGAGCCACGAGCAGTACTTC
CASSSQGSHEQYF
>.|TRBJ2-7|.|TRBV6-5
TGTGCCAGCAGTTACTCGGGCACCGTCTACGAGCAGTACTTC
CASSYSGTVYEQYF
>many|TRBJ2-2|.|TRBV12-3/TRBV12-4
TGTGCCAGCAGTGGGATGTTAAACACCGGGGAGCTGTTTTTT
CASSGMLNTGELFF
>many|TRBJ2-2|TRBD1|TRBV2
TGTGCCATCGCCGGGACAGGGAACACCGGGGAGCTGTTTTTT
CAIAGTGNTGELFF
>.|TRBJ1-1|.|TRBV20-1
TGCAGTGCTAGAGATAATCCGGGGGCTGAAGCTTTCTTT
CSARDNPGAEAFF
>few|TRBJ2-7|.|TRBV6-1
TGTGCCAGCAGTCCCGGCGGGCTGTATGACGAGCAGTACTTC
CASSPGGLYDEQYF
>.|TRBJ2-7|.|TRBV2
TGTGCCAGCAGTTACAAGCCCGGGACACCAGACTCCTACGAGCAGTACTTC
CASSYKPGTPDSYEQYF
>many|TRBJ2-7|TRBD1|TRBV28
TGTGCCAGCACCCCTGGGACAGGGTATACCTACGAGCAGTACTTC
CASTPGTGYTYEQYF
>few|TRBJ1-5|.|TRBV3-1
TGTGCCAGCAGCCAAGACTCTGGGGGGGGCGAACAGCCCCAGCATTTT
CASSQDSGGGEQPQHF
>few|TRBJ2-5|.|TRBV18
TGTGCCAGCTCACCAGTGGACAGCCAAGAGACCCAGTACTTC
CASSPVDSQETQYF
>many|TRBJ1-5|TRBD1|TRBV12-3/TRBV12-4
TGTGCCAGCAGTCAAACAGACAGGGCCCAGCCCCAGCATTTT
CASSQTDRAQPQHF
>.|TRBJ2-7|.|TRBV7-9
TGTGCCAGCAGCCCCGGACAGGCTCTGTGGACTAGCTTAACCTACGAGCAGTACTTC
CASSPGQALWTSLTYEQYF
>.|TRBJ2-7|.|TRBV13
TGTGCCAGCAGCGGGTCCGGGGTCTCCTACGAGCAGTACTTC
CASSGSGVSYEQYF
>.|TRBJ1-4|.|TRBV5-6
TGTGCCAGCAGCTTGTGGGCAGCACAGGGCTCTAATGAAAAACTGTTTTTT
CASSLWAAQGSNEKLFF
>.|TRBJ2-7|TRBD1|TRBV19
TGTGCCAGTCGGGACAGGGGGGGAGAACGCGAGCAGTACTTC
CASRDRGGEREQYF
>many|TRBJ2-2|TRBD1|TRBV5-6
TGTGCCAGCAGCTCAACCGGGACAGCGAACACCGGGGAGCTGTTTTTT
CASSSTGTANTGELFF
>many|TRBJ2-7|TRBD2|TRBV11-2
TGTGCCAGCAGCTTTAGCGGGGGGCACTCCTACGAGCAGTACTTC
CASSFSGGHSYEQYF
>.|TRBJ2-5|TRBD2|TRBV4-1
TGCGCCAGCAGCCAACTCGGACTAGCGGCTAAAGAGACCCAGTACTTC
CASSQLGLAAKETQYF
>many|TRBJ2-7|.|TRBV6-2/TRBV6-3
TGTGCCAGCAGTGAATTTGCATACAGCGGTTGGGCTTACGAGCAGTACTTC
CASSEFAYSGWAYEQYF
>many|TRBJ2-4|TRBD1|TRBV28
TGTGCCAGCAGCCGAGGGGGCCAGGCGAACATTCAGTACTTC
CASSRGGQANIQYF
>many|TRBJ2-5|.|TRBV11-2
TGTGCCAGCAGCTTAGGTGGGCTGAACCAAGAGACCCAGTACTTC
CASSLGGLNQETQYF
>many|TRBJ1-4|.|TRBV5-1
TGCGCCAGCAGCTTTGGATCCGACCCGGAGAGTGAAAAACTGTTTTTT
CASSFGSDPESEKLFF
>many|TRBJ1-1|.|TRBV11-3
TGTGCCAGCAGCTTAGAGAGACCCACGGGGACTGAAGCTTTCTTT
CASSLERPTGTEAFF
>.|TRBJ2-3|.|TRBV27
TGTGCCAGCAGTGACAGTCTCGCAGGAGATACGCAGTATTTT
CASSDSLAGDTQYF
>many|TRBJ1-6|.|TRBV11-2
TGTGCCAGCAGCTTTGTACCCCTCCCCCTCCACTTT
CASSFVPLPLHF
>few|TRBJ2-2|.|TRBV5-4
TGTGCCAGCAGCCACAGGGAGATAGGCACCGGGGAGCTGTTTTTT
CASSHREIGTGELFF
>many|TRBJ1-4|.|TRBV13
TGTGCCAGCAGCTCTGGGACACCGGCAACTAATGAAAAACTGTTTTTT
CASSSGTPATNEKLFF
>many|TRBJ1-5|TRBD1|TRBV27
TGTGCCAGCAGGGTACAGGGGGCGGGCAATCAGCCCCAGCATTTT
CASRVQGAGNQPQHF
>many|TRBJ2-2|.|TRBV12-3/TRBV12-4
TGTGCCAGCAGTTTTGAGTTTTCTGGGGAGCTGTTTTTT
CASSFEFSGELFF
>.|TRBJ1-1|.|TRBV19
TGTGCCAGTAGTATGATTGGGGGGGTGAACACTGAAGCTTTCTTT
CASSMIGGVNTEAFF
>many|TRBJ1-2|.|TRBV12-3/TRBV12-4
TGTGCCAGCAGTTTCGCGGGGAATAACTATGGCTACACCTTC
CASSFAGNNYGYTF
>many|TRBJ1-4|TRBD1|TRBV2
TGTGCCAGCAGTGAAGCAAACAGGGGTATTGGAAAACTGTTTTTT
CASSEANRGIGKLFF
>.|TRBJ2-4|.|TRBV24-1
TGTGCCACCAGTGATTTTCCGGGACCCAACTTC
CATSDFPGPNF
>.|TRBJ2-7|.|TRBV19
TGTGCCAGTAGTAGGGCAGCGGCCTCCTACGAGCAGTACTTC
CASSRAAASYEQYF
>few|TRBJ2-1|TRBD2|TRBV24-1
TGTGCCACCAGTGACCCACTAGCGGGAGGCCCCTACAATGAGCAGTTCTTC
CATSDPLAGGPYNEQFF
>many|TRBJ1-5|.|TRBV28
TGTGCCAGCAGTTTATACAGTCGCAATCAGCCCCAGCATTTT
CASSLYSRNQPQHF
>.|TRBJ1-5|.|TRBV10-3
TGTGCCATCAGTGAAGCAGGGTCGGGTCAGCCCCAGCATTTT
CAISEAGSGQPQHF
>.|TRBJ1-1|TRBD1|TRBV10-3
TGTGCCATCAGTGAAGGGGGCAGCGAAGCTTTCTTT
CAISEGGSEAFF
>few|TRBJ1-2|.|TRBV12-3/TRBV12-4
TGTGCCAGCAAACTGAACTATGGCTACACCTTC
CASKLNYGYTF
>.|TRBJ2-2|.|TRBV24-1
TGTGCCACCAGTGCCCCTGGACCGACCGGGGAGCTGTTTTTT
CATSAPGPTGELFF
>few|TRBJ1-1|.|TRBV29-1
TGCAGCGTTGACAGGGAGGTCACTGAAGCTTTCTTT
CSVDREVTEAFF
>.|TRBJ2-1|TRBD2|TRBV7-3
TGTGCCAGCAGCCTGACTAGCGGGAGCGGGCGAGAGCAGTTCTTC
CASSLTSGSGREQFF
>.|TRBJ2-7|.|TRBV6-1
TGTGCCAGCCGACAGGAACCATACGAGCAGTACTTC
CASRQEPYEQYF
>.|TRBJ1-3|.|TRBV28
TGTGCCACCTCTTCTTCCCTTGCAGTAATGAAAAGGGGTATGGACACCATATATTTT
CATSSSLAVMKRGMDTIYF
>many|TRBJ2-7|.|TRBV10-2
TGTGCCAGCAGACAGGTTTCCTACGAGCAGTACTTC
CASRQVSYEQYF
>many|TRBJ2-7|.|TRBV6-2/TRBV6-3
TGTGCCAGCACCAGGGCGGCCTCTGGGACCTACGAGCAGTACTTC
CASTRAASGTYEQYF